Listed below are T cell receptor beta chains from one sample, sequenced in a study of OX40 agonist ivuxolimab in advanced cancers. Generated by immunoSEQ multiplex PCR, the TCRdb table keeps only in-frame clones and is missing some. The sample yields fewer than 35,000 clones, approximately 80% seen once. This sample comprised CD4+ or CD8+ T cells sorted from blood, obtained in a trial of the OX40 agonist ivuxolimab. The receptor set was obtained from an adult with an advanced solid tumor such as melanoma, head and neck, liver or kidney cancer. Each CDR3 is given with its conserved first and last residue. The order of the fields is J gene, D gene, V gene, clone size, CDR3 protein, CDR3 DNA. The D gene is left open where the match is weak. Clone size is not always given. Where it is, it says once, few, many or a class for expanded clones.

>TRBJ2-3|NA|TRBV2|once
CASSESSGRDTQYF
TGTGCCAGCAGTGAATCGTCTGGGCGTGATACGCAGTATTTT
>TRBJ2-7|TRBD2|TRBV6-5|few
CASSPGLAGFYEQYF
TGTGCCAGCAGCCCGGGACTAGCGGGTTTCTACGAGCAGTACTTC
>TRBJ2-6|NA|TRBV7-2|few
CASSVNGRNSGANVLTF
TGTGCCAGCAGCGTAAACGGACGGAACTCTGGGGCCAACGTCCTGACTTTC
>TRBJ2-7|TRBD1|TRBV23-1|NA
CASSQSPGTAYEQYF
TGCGCCAGCAGTCAATCTCCTGGGACAGCGTACGAGCAGTACTTC
>TRBJ2-5|NA|TRBV7-3|NA
CASSVVGRETQYF
TGTGCCAGCAGCGTAGTAGGTCGGGAGACCCAGTACTTC
>TRBJ2-3|TRBD1|TRBV7-2|NA
CASSLGPQGADTQYF
TGTGCCAGCAGCTTAGGGCCGCAGGGGGCGGATACGCAGTATTTT
>TRBJ1-4|TRBD1|TRBV5-6|NA
CASSRDRGEKLFF
TGTGCCAGCAGCCGGGACAGGGGCGAAAAACTGTTTTTT
>TRBJ2-4|NA|TRBV30|NA
CAWTTGISNIQYF
TGTGCCTGGACCACCGGGATTTCAAACATTCAGTACTTC
>TRBJ2-2|TRBD1|TRBV7-9|NA
CASPGQLSGELFF
TGTGCCAGCCCGGGACAGTTATCCGGGGAGCTGTTTTTT
>TRBJ2-4|NA|TRBV9|NA
CASSPVGASSTKNIQYF
TGTGCCAGCAGCCCCGTGGGGGCTAGCAGCACCAAAAACATTCAGTACTTC
>TRBJ1-6|NA|TRBV2|NA
CASTPRQGPNSPLHF
TGTGCCAGCACCCCCAGGCAGGGGCCCAATTCACCCCTCCACTTT
>TRBJ2-1|TRBD1|TRBV13|NA
CASSLGQSHEQFF
TGTGCCAGCAGCCTGGGACAGTCACATGAGCAGTTCTTC
>TRBJ1-5|NA|TRBV19|NA
CASSLGNQPQHF
TGTGCCAGTAGTCTTGGGAATCAGCCCCAGCATTTT